A single sample gave rise to the 16 T cell receptor beta chains below, sequenced in a study of cytomegalovirus exposure and HLA in healthy donors. PCR employed 60 Vbeta and 13 Jbeta primers. Assay used: immunoSEQ multiplex PCR; TCRdb lists only in-frame clones, some missing. The sample has some 100,000 clones, approximately 72% seen once. The sequencing input was PBMCs. These TCRs come from a male donor in good health and CMV-seropositive.

V usage is TRBV5-1 and J usage is TRBJ2-2, with D perhaps matching TRBD1 (6 bases). Germline values: CDR1 SGHRS, CDR2 YFSETQ. This CDR3 has 15 residues. V lost 4 bases, J lost 2 bases, and 12 bases lay in between. CDR3 region: CASSRGTPNTGELFF. As DNA, the CDR3 is TGCGCCAGCAGCCGAGGGACACCAAACACCGGGGAGCTGTTTTTT.

This clone was picked up a small number of times. The chain links TRBV6-6 to TRBJ2-7; the D is unclear. Deletions cut 0 bases from V and 2 bases from J, with 14 bases between. This CDR3 has 16 amino acids. CDR1 MNHNY and CDR2 SVGAGI come from the germline V gene (reference sequence). The CDR3 DNA reads TGTGCCAGCAGTTACTCGACTTTGGCGGAGCCCTACGAGCAGTACTTC. Its translation: CASSYSTLAEPYEQYF.

This clone was seen only once. This rearrangement joins TRBV6-5 to TRBJ2-5; 13 nucleotides match TRBD2. Germline-derived CDR1 and CDR2 are MNHEY and SVGAGI. This CDR3 spans 15 amino acids. V shed 5 bases, J shed 4 bases, and the junction held 4 bases outside the gene matches. The CDR3 coding sequence is TGTGCCAGCAGTAGACTAGCGGGGGGACGAGAGACCCAGTACTTC. Translating gives CASSRLAGGRETQYF.

V usage is TRBV6-5 and J usage is TRBJ1-1; D ambiguous. Trimming pared 2 bases from V and 5 bases from J, leaving 12 bases between. CDR3 length equals 14 residues. Germline lookup yields CDR1 MNHEY and CDR2 SVGAGI. CDR3 sequence (DNA): TGTGCCAGCAGTTACACTTCTGACTGGACTGAAGCTTTCTTT. This gives the protein CASSYTSDWTEAFF.

This clone was seen only a few times. The V gene is TRBV4-1, the J gene TRBJ1-5; TRBD1 matches at 7 bases. CDR1 and CDR2 (germline): MGHRA, YSYEKL. The V gene end was trimmed by 6 bases and the J gene end by 6 bases; junction bases not matched to a gene: 11. The CDR3 is 15 residues long. As DNA, the CDR3 is TGCGCCAGCAGTACTTTTGACAGGGACGGTCAGCCCCAGCATTTT. As protein: CASSTFDRDGQPQHF.

The chain is built from TRBV10-3 and TRBJ1-6; D not certain. The CDR3 has 15 residues. Per the germline V gene, CDR1 is ENHRY and CDR2 is SYGVKD. V was shortened by 0 bases and J by 5 bases, with 8 bases between the two germline ends. The CDR3 spells CAISESGGHNSPLHF. CDR3 nucleotide sequence: TGTGCCATCAGTGAGTCGGGTGGGCATAATTCACCCCTCCACTTT.

J is TRBJ2-1 and V is TRBV27; 9 bases align to TRBD1. The CDR3 totals 16 residues. Germline CDR1 MNHEY, CDR2 SMNVEV (reference sequence). Losses at the gene ends were 7 bases for V and 7 bases for J; bases not matched to a gene: 14. The CDR3 protein is CASTPAGTGRRNEQFF. The CDR3, as DNA: TGTGCCAGCACCCCGGCCGGGACAGGGAGGAGAAATGAGCAGTTCTTC.

Only a few counts were recorded for this clone. The J gene is TRBJ1-4, the V gene TRBV7-9; 9 nucleotides line up with TRBD1. Trimming at V came to 5 bases and at J to 6 bases, leaving 13 bases not matched to a gene. The germline gives CDR1 SEHNR, CDR2 FQNEAQ (reference sequence). The CDR3 has 17 residues. In nucleotides, the CDR3 is TGTGCCAGCAGCCAAACCTCTCGACAGGGGGGTCATGAAAAACTGTTTTTT. Encoded protein: CASSQTSRQGGHEKLFF.

The chain combines TRBV6-1 with TRBJ2-5, with TRBD2 identical over 8 bases. With 8 bases clipped from V and 5 bases from J, the junction kept 10 bases outside the gene matches. The CDR3 runs 14 residues. Germline V gene data show CDR1 as MNHNS and CDR2 as SASEGT. The chain's CDR3 is CASYPRPGGETQYF. The CDR3 DNA follows: TGTGCCAGCTACCCACGGCCGGGAGGGGAGACCCAGTACTTC.

This clone appeared a single time. The chain joins TRBV5-1 to TRBJ2-1; TRBD1 might be the D (6 bases). Germline lookup yields CDR1 SGHRS and CDR2 YFSETQ. The ends were cut back, 4 bases at V and 5 bases at J, with 16 bases in the middle. The CDR3 spans 15 residues. This CDR3 reads CASSPGQNRNNEQFF. The CDR3 DNA follows: TGCGCCAGCAGCCCAGGACAGAATCGCAACAATGAGCAGTTCTTC.

The chain combines TRBV4-3 with TRBJ2-6, with a possible D match to TRBD2 (5 bases). V lost 0 bases and J lost 2, with 5 bases in between. Germline CDR1 LGHNA, CDR2 YSLEER. There are 15 residues in the CDR3. CDR3: CASSQERAGANVLTF. As DNA, the CDR3 is TGCGCCAGCAGCCAAGAGAGGGCTGGGGCCAACGTCCTGACTTTC.

This sequence joins TRBV6-6 and TRBJ2-3; 8 bases map to TRBD2. V lost 2 bases, J lost 8 bases, and 12 bases stayed unmatched. CDR3 length: 16 amino acids. The germline V gene encodes CDR1 MNHNY and CDR2 SVGAGI (reference sequence). The CDR3 bases are TGTGCCAGCAGTTACCCAGGCGGGGGGACGGGAGGTACGCAGTATTTT. It encodes CASSYPGGGTGGTQYF.

The genes are TRBV5-5 and TRBJ1-4; D call uncertain. This CDR3 is built from 14 residues. The V gene lost 4 bases and the J gene lost 7 bases, with 14 bases spanning the gap. From germline, CDR1 is SGHKS and CDR2 YYEKEE (reference sequence). The CDR3 DNA is TGTGCCAGCAGCCCTCTACTACTAGGTGAAAAACTGTTTTTT. Protein sequence: CASSPLLLGEKLFF.

The chain is built from TRBV28 and TRBJ1-6; 7 bases agree with TRBD1. V shed 5 bases and J 5 bases; nucleotides not matched to a gene: 3. The CDR3 has 14 residues. CDR1 is MDHEN, CDR2 SYDVKM, per germline. This chain's CDR3 is CASSDRDHNSPLHF. CDR3 nucleotides: TGTGCCAGCAGTGACAGGGACCATAATTCACCCCTCCACTTT.

In its sample, this clone was seen a few times. The chain uses TRBV30 and TRBJ1-1; D perhaps matches TRBD1 (5 bases). CDR3 length equals 15 residues. The V end lost 3 bases, the J end lost 0 bases, and 14 bases lay between the germline ends. Germline CDR1 is GTSNPN and CDR2 is SVGIG (reference sequence). CDR3 amino acids: CAWSDWGGLNTEAFF. The DNA of the CDR3 is TGTGCCTGGAGCGACTGGGGGGGACTGAACACTGAAGCTTTCTTT.

The V and J genes are TRBV28 and TRBJ1-5; the match to TRBD1 covers 7 bases. Germline V gene sequence: CDR1 MDHEN, CDR2 SYDVKM. Trimming cost V 7 bases and J 6 bases; bases outside gene matches: 6. The CDR3 is 13 residues long. For the CDR3, the DNA is TGTGCCAGCACTAGACAGGGTAGTCAGCCCCAGCATTTT. As protein: CASTRQGSQPQHF.